A single sample is the source of the 24 T cell receptor beta chains below, sequenced in a study of human T cells and chemical hapten exposure. TCRdb used MiXCR to reprocess the RACE reads, holding one entry per CDR3 protein. In the table there are approximately 44,000 distinct CDR3 sequences, 4.4% of which are singletons. Described time point: healthy volunteer bleed at 2 weeks. It was unfractionated whole blood from which total RNA was extracted. The sample was whole blood. The receptors come from a human donor in good health. Some clones in this sample may be carry-over from other donors' samples.

This clonotype was picked up many times. The rearrangement links TRBV5-1 to TRBJ2-7, with D possibly being TRBD1 or TRBD2 (6 bases each). Per the germline V gene, CDR1 is SGHRS and CDR2 is YFSETQ. The V end was cut by 4 bases, the J end by 2 bases, with 16 bases between. The CDR3 totals 15 residues. The DNA of the CDR3 is TGCGCCAGCAGCACGGGGGCGTACGGCGCCTACGAGCAGTACTTC. This encodes CASSTGAYGAYEQYF.

In this sample, this clonotype turned up many times. The rearrangement joins TRBV6-5 to TRBJ2-1, with D unresolved. The CDR3 consists of 13 residues. The V gene's germline CDR1 is MNHEY and CDR2 SVGAGI. The V and J ends lost 2 bases and 6 bases respectively, with 8 bases between them. The CDR3 DNA reads TGTGCCAGCAGTTACAACTTTCCCAATGAGCAGTTCTTC. As protein: CASSYNFPNEQFF.

This clonotype was seen only a few times. The chain is built from TRBV7-2 and TRBJ1-4; 8 bases line up with TRBD1. The V gene end was trimmed by 0 bases and the J gene end by 4 bases; junction bases not matched to a gene: 1. CDR1 and CDR2 from the germline V gene are SGHTA and FQGNSA. The CDR3 spans 15 residues. CDR3 bases: TGTGCCAGCAGCTTAGCCAGGGGGCGTAATGAAAAACTGTTTTTT. This codes for CASSLARGRNEKLFF. The entire variable domain, with the rest obtained from reference TRBV7-2 and TRBJ1-4, is as follows: GAGVSQSPSNKVTEKGKDVELRCDPISGHTALYWYRQSLGQGLEFLIYFQGNSAPDKSGLPSDRFSAERTGGSVSTLTIQRTQQEDSAVYLCASSLARGRNEKLFFGSGTQLSVL.

The rearrangement joins TRBV29-1 to TRBJ2-1; 8 positions match TRBD2. The germline CDR1 and CDR2 sequences are SQVTM and ANQGSEA. CDR3 length: 12 amino acids. The V segment lost 5 bases and the J segment 8 bases; nucleotides outside the gene matches: 5. The CDR3 DNA reads as TGCAGCGTTTCCAGCGGGAGACATGAGCAGTTCTTC. Translated, it gives CSVSSGRHEQFF.

This clonotype was detected ten times or more. The CDR3 protein is CASSHDDRRGQPQHF. For the CDR3, the DNA is TGCGCCAGCAGCCATGACGATAGGAGGGGTCAGCCCCAGCATTTT. This rearrangement joins TRBV4-1 to TRBJ1-5; D perhaps matches TRBD1 (5 bases). This CDR3 is 15 amino acids long. V was clipped by 3 bases and J by 6 bases, with 15 bases between them. Germline assignment: CDR1 MGHRA and CDR2 YSYEKL.

This clonotype was observed at least ten times. This chain connects TRBV29-1 to TRBJ2-1; TRBD2 is a possible D gene (6 bases). The CDR3 is 17 residues long. CDR1 is SQVTM, CDR2 ANQGSEA, per germline. Trimming shortened V by 1 base and J by 0 bases, and 16 bases separated the two germline ends. The chain's CDR3 is CSVEGLVLLSSYNEQFF. The CDR3 bases are TGCAGCGTTGAAGGACTAGTACTCTTAAGCTCCTACAATGAGCAGTTCTTC.

V usage is TRBV12-3 or TRBV12-4 and J usage is TRBJ1-1; D might be TRBD1 (6 bases). The CDR3 is made up of 14 amino acids. V lost 10 bases and J lost 0, with 15 bases in between. CDR3 bases: TGTGCCACAATGAGACAGGTCATGAACACTGAAGCTTTCTTT. This codes for CATMRQVMNTEAFF.

This clonotype showed up just a few times. This sequence joins TRBV5-1 and TRBJ2-3, with a possible D match to TRBD1 (5 bases). The V gene's germline CDR1 is SGHRS and CDR2 YFSETQ. CDR3 size: 14 residues. Trimming shortened V by 0 bases and J by 2 bases, and 7 bases separated the two germline ends. The CDR3 bases are TGCGCCAGCAGCTTGGACAGGACCACAGATACGCAGTATTTT. Its translation: CASSLDRTTDTQYF. Drawing the rest from reference TRBV5-1 and TRBJ2-3, the complete variable domain is KAGVTQTPRYLIKTRGQQVTLSCSPISGHRSVSWYQQTPGQGLQFLFEYFSETQRNKGNFPGRFSGRQFSNSRSEMNVSTLELGDSALYLCASSLDRTTDTQYFGPGTRLTVL.

The table lists this clonotype with many counts. Here the CDR3 reads CASSLPQGDPIREQFF. The CDR3 coding sequence is TGCGCCAGCAGCCTCCCTCAGGGGGACCCGATTAGGGAGCAGTTCTTC. This sequence joins TRBV4-1 and TRBJ2-1; TRBD1 agrees at 7 bases. This CDR3 has 16 residues. The ends lost 4 bases at V and 10 bases at J; junction bases unmatched: 16. CDR1 MGHRA and CDR2 YSYEKL come from the germline V gene.

This clonotype was counted at least ten times. The chain couples TRBV11-2 to TRBJ2-3; maybe TRBD1 (6 bases). CDR1 and CDR2 from the germline V gene are SGHAT and FQNNGV. Trimming cost V 4 bases and J 4 bases, with 15 bases left between them. This CDR3 is 15 amino acids long. CDR3 sequence: CASSSRTALADTQYF. CDR3 nucleotide sequence: TGTGCCAGCAGCTCCCGGACAGCCCTCGCAGATACGCAGTATTTT.

This clonotype came up many times. The chain is built from TRBV7-4 and TRBJ2-7; the match to TRBD2 covers 12 bases. The CDR3 loop spans 16 amino acids. Germline CDR1 reads SGHVT; CDR2 reads SQSDAQ. V lost 2 bases, J lost 2 bases, and 4 bases stayed unmatched. CDR3 nucleotides: TGTGCCAGCAGCTTACTCCTAGCGGGAGGGCCCTACGAGCAGTACTTC. It is translated as CASSLLLAGGPYEQYF.

This clonotype was seen many times. The gene calls are TRBV7-9 and TRBJ2-7; 7 bases match TRBD1. V lost 5 bases, J lost 7 bases, and 8 bases stayed unmatched. The length of the CDR3 is 13 residues. The germline V gene encodes CDR1 SEHNR and CDR2 FQNEAQ (reference sequence). CDR3 region: CASSARGTGEQYF. DNA for the CDR3: TGTGCCAGCAGCGCCAGGGGGACGGGGGAGCAGTACTTC.

Ten or more counts support this clonotype. The gene calls are TRBV20-1 and TRBJ1-1; 7 bases map to TRBD1. V lost 1 base, J lost 0 bases, and 5 bases stayed unmatched. The germline V gene encodes CDR1 DFQATT and CDR2 SNEGSKA (reference sequence). This CDR3 region has 15 residues. CDR3 nucleotides: TGCAGTGCTAGAGGGACAGGCGGCATGAACACTGAAGCTTTCTTT. Translation gives CSARGTGGMNTEAFF.

This clonotype has ten or more counts. The rearrangement uses TRBV4-2 and TRBJ2-7; D perhaps matches TRBD2 (6 bases). CDR3 length: 16 amino acids. The germline V gene has CDR1 LGHNA and CDR2 YNFKEQ. Trimming stripped 1 base from V and 4 bases from J, with 17 bases between. CDR3 protein: CASSQAHRGSRYEQYF. The CDR3 coding sequence is TGTGCCAGCAGCCAAGCCCACCGGGGGTCTCGGTACGAGCAGTACTTC.

This clonotype was counted only a few times. The chain is built from TRBV5-6 and TRBJ2-3; possibly TRBD1 or TRBD2 for D (5 bases each). CDR1 SGHDT and CDR2 YYEEEE come from the germline V gene. The ends were cut back, 7 bases at V and 0 bases at J, with 30 bases in the middle. The CDR3 covers 20 residues. The CDR3 region has the DNA TGTGCCAGCGTAAGGATGGGGGAAGGTTGGGCCCCAACTAGCACAGATACGCAGTATTTT. Translation gives CASVRMGEGWAPTSTDTQYF. The full variable domain, with the rest looked up from reference TRBV5-6 and TRBJ2-3, is DAGVTQSPTHLIKTRGQQVTLRCSPKSGHDTVSWYQQALGQGPQFIFQYYEEEERQRGNFPDRFSGHQFPNYSSELNVNALLLGDSALYLCASVRMGEGWAPTSTDTQYFGPGTRLTVL.

This clonotype was counted at least ten times. V gene TRBV6-1 combines with J gene TRBJ2-1; 15 nucleotides align to TRBD2. Trimming cost V 7 bases and J 8 bases; bases outside gene matches: 9. From germline, CDR1 is MNHNS and CDR2 SASEGT. This CDR3 has 16 amino acids. The DNA for the CDR3 is TGTGCCAGCAAGGTCCCGGGACTAGCGGGAGGCCATGAGCAGTTCTTC. Amino acid sequence: CASKVPGLAGGHEQFF.

This clonotype was found a few times. This chain links TRBV7-2 with TRBJ2-7, with TRBD1 identical over 7 bases. Germline-derived CDR1 and CDR2 are SGHTA and FQGNSA. The CDR3 consists of 15 residues. Trimming cost V 5 bases and J 4 bases; bases outside gene matches: 11. The DNA for the CDR3 is TGTGCCAGCAGCCCGAGGGGGCTCCCGGGGTACGAGCAGTACTTC. Protein product: CASSPRGLPGYEQYF.

The table lists this clonotype with many counts. In DNA, the CDR3 is TGTGCCAGCAGTTACGATGTCCGGACAGGCCTAAAAGATACGCAGTATTTT. Residues: CASSYDVRTGLKDTQYF. The chain uses TRBV6-2 or TRBV6-3 and TRBJ2-3; TRBD1 aligns across 7 bases. V gave up 2 bases and J gave up 5 bases; unmatched junction bases: 13. CDR3 size: 17 residues. Germline CDR1 reads MNHEY; CDR2 reads SVGEGT.

The genes are TRBV20-1 and TRBJ2-5; 7 nucleotides agree with TRBD2. The CDR3 spans 14 residues. The trim removed 1 base at V and 1 base at J, leaving 3 bases unmatched. Germline-derived CDR1 and CDR2 are DFQATT and SNEGSKA (reference sequence). The CDR3 sequence: CSARVRGVQETQYF. DNA for the CDR3: TGCAGTGCTAGAGTTCGGGGGGTCCAAGAGACCCAGTACTTC.

This clonotype was counted a few times. The rearrangement links TRBV13 to TRBJ1-5, with D possibly TRBD1 on 5 matching bases. The CDR3 contains 16 residues. Deletions cut 2 bases from V and 11 bases from J, with 22 bases between. The germline V gene encodes CDR1 PRHDT and CDR2 FYEKMQ (reference sequence). For the CDR3, the DNA is TGTGCCAGCAGCTTATCGGACCGGGGAGTAGAGGGGACCCAGCATTTT. Translated, it gives CASSLSDRGVEGTQHF.

This clonotype showed up many times. The chain has TRBV2 and TRBJ2-2; D gene ambiguous. The CDR3 has 14 amino acids. V was cut by 7 bases and J by 5 bases, with 14 bases left in between. Germline assignment: CDR1 SNHLY and CDR2 FYNNEI. The CDR3, as DNA: TGTGCCAGCACCCGACCTGAGGAAACCGGGGAGCTGTTTTTT. It yields the protein CASTRPEETGELFF.

This clonotype appeared many times. The CDR3 region is CASSNHRGTNTEAFF. In DNA, the CDR3 is TGTGCCAGCAGTAATCACAGGGGCACGAACACTGAAGCTTTCTTT. The rearrangement links TRBV6-5 to TRBJ1-1; the match to TRBD1 covers 7 bases. The germline V gene encodes CDR1 MNHEY and CDR2 SVGAGI. The ends lost 5 bases at V and 1 base at J; junction bases unmatched: 7. This CDR3 is 15 amino acids long.

This clonotype was observed many times. The chain combines TRBV20-1 with TRBJ2-7; a weak D match, TRBD2 (5 bases). The ends were cut back, 6 bases at V and 6 bases at J, with 12 bases in the middle. The germline V gene encodes CDR1 DFQATT and CDR2 SNEGSKA (reference sequence). This CDR3 has 11 amino acids. The CDR3 sequence: CSAPSGPEQYF. CDR3 nucleotide sequence: TGCAGTGCCCCCAGCGGACCCGAGCAGTACTTC.

This clonotype was counted a few times. The chain couples TRBV5-4 to TRBJ2-1; D call uncertain. The germline V and J ends were trimmed by 0 bases and 11 bases, with 6 bases remaining between them. This CDR3 region has 11 residues. The germline V gene encodes CDR1 SGHNT and CDR2 YYREEE (reference sequence). The CDR3 spells CASSLGTQQFF. The CDR3 nucleotides are TGTGCCAGCAGCTTGGGGACGCAGCAGTTCTTC.